The 4 T cell receptor beta chains reported below all come from one sample, sequenced in a study of shared clonotypes between healthy human individuals. The table came from immunoSEQ multiplex PCR; TCRdb's copy has only in-frame clones and leaves some out. The table shows around 180,000 clones, with 90% to 95% occurring only once. Sequenced input: naive CD4+ T cells sorted from blood. Regarding subset: CD45RA+ positively selected. The receptors derive from a woman in her twenties or thirties in good health.

The V call is TRBV2, the J call TRBJ2-1, with D hard to call. V dropped 5 bases and J dropped 9 bases, with 8 bases sitting between them. Germline assignment: CDR1 SNHLY and CDR2 FYNNEI. The CDR3 is 11 residues long. This chain's CDR3 is CASSLASEQFF. The CDR3 DNA follows: TGTGCCAGCAGTTTAGCTTCTGAGCAGTTCTTC.

J is TRBJ1-1 and V is TRBV2; no firm D call. The ends were cut back, 8 bases at V and 2 bases at J, with 12 bases in the middle. Germline V gene lookup returns CDR1 SNHLY and CDR2 FYNNEI. CDR3 length: 13 residues. CDR3 sequence reads: CASWAEINTEAFF. CDR3 coding DNA: TGTGCCAGCTGGGCGGAGATAAACACTGAAGCTTTCTTT. Looking up the rest from reference TRBV2 and TRBJ1-1 gives the full variable domain: EPEVTQTPSHQVTQMGQEVILRCVPISNHLYFYWYRQILGQKVEFLVSFYNNEISEKSEIFDDQFSVERPDGSNFTLKIRSTKLEDSAMYFCASWAEINTEAFFGQGTRLTVV.

The V gene is TRBV28, the J gene TRBJ2-7; no reliable D call. Germline lookup yields CDR1 MDHEN and CDR2 SYDVKM. This CDR3 comprises 11 residues. Trimming stripped 7 bases from V and 3 bases from J, with 7 bases between. This CDR3 reads CASNLGYEQYF. In nucleotides, the CDR3 is TGTGCCAGCAACCTGGGCTACGAGCAGTACTTC.

The rearrangement links TRBV5-1 to TRBJ2-5; 11 bases are shared with TRBD2. The CDR3 consists of 14 residues. Losses at the gene ends were 1 base for V and 11 bases for J; bases not matched to a gene: 7. Germline V CDR1 and CDR2: SGHRS, YFSETQ. CDR3 in DNA: TGCGCCAGCAGCTTGACTAGCGGGGGCCTGGAGCAGTACTTC. Encoded protein: CASSLTSGGLEQYF.